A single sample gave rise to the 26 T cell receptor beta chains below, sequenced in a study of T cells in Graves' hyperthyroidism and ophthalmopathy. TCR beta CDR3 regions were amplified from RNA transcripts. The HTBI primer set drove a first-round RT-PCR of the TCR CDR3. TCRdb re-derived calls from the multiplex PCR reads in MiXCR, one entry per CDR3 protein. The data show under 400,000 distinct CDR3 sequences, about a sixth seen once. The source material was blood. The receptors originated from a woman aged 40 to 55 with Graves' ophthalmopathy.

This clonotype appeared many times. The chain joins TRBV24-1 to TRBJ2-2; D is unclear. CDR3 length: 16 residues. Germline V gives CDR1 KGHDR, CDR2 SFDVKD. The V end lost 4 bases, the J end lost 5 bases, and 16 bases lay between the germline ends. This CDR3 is CATSDPRTEGTGELFF. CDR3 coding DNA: TGTGCCACCAGTGACCCCCGGACGGAAGGGACCGGGGAGCTGTTTTTT.

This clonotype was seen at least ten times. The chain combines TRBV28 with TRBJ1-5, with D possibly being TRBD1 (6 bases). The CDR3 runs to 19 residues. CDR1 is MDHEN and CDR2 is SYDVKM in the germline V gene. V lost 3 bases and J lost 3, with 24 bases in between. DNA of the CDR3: TGTGCCAGCAGTTTTCTTCCCCTGGGAGGGGGTCGCCTCAATCAGCCCCAGCATTTT. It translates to CASSFLPLGGGRLNQPQHF.

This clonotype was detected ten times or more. CDR3 sequence reads: CASRKQGDPFRNTGELFF. The CDR3, as DNA: TGTGCCAGCAGGAAACAGGGGGACCCCTTCCGGAACACCGGGGAGCTGTTTTTT. The V and J genes are TRBV28 and TRBJ2-2, with TRBD1 identical over 8 bases. V was pared by 6 bases and J by 1 base, with 13 bases of the junction left unmatched. CDR1 and CDR2 from the germline V gene are MDHEN and SYDVKM. This CDR3 has 18 residues. The full variable domain, with the rest looked up from reference TRBV28 and TRBJ2-2, is DVKVTQSSRYLVKRTGEKVFLECVQDMDHENMFWYRQDPGLGLRLIYFSYDVKMKEKGDIPEGYSVSREKKERFSLILESASTNQTSMYLCASRKQGDPFRNTGELFFGEGSRLTVL.

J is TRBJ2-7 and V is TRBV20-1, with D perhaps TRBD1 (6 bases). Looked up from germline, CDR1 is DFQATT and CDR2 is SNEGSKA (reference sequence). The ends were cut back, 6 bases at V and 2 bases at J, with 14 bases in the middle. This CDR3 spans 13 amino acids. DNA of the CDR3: TGCAGTGCGTCCCGGGACACACCCTACGAGCAGTACTTC. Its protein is CSASRDTPYEQYF.

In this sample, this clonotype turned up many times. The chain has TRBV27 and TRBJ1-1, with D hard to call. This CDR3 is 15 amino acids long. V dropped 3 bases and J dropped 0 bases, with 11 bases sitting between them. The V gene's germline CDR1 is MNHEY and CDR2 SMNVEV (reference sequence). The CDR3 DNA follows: TGTGCCAGCAGTTTCGACGGTCTCATGAACACTGAAGCTTTCTTT. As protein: CASSFDGLMNTEAFF.

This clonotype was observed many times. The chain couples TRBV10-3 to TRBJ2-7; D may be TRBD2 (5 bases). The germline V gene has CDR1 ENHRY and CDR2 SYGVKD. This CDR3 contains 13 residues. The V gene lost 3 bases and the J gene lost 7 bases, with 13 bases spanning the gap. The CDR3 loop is CAISEGSSREQYF. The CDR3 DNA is TGTGCCATCAGTGAAGGGAGTTCTCGAGAGCAGTACTTC.

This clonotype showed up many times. The CDR3 loop is CSARGAVLAGESGTQYF. CDR3 coding DNA: TGCAGTGCTAGAGGGGCGGTTCTAGCGGGAGAGTCGGGTACGCAGTATTTT. This chain uses TRBV20-1 with TRBJ2-3; 10 nucleotides agree with TRBD2. The V and J ends lost 1 base and 8 bases, in that order; junction bases with no gene match: 15. The length of the CDR3 is 17 residues. The germline CDR1 and CDR2 sequences are DFQATT and SNEGSKA (reference sequence).

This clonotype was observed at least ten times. CDR3 coding DNA: TGTGCCAGCAGTTTACGGGACAGGAACACCGGGGAGCTGTTTTTT. It is translated as CASSLRDRNTGELFF. The V and J genes are TRBV12-3 or TRBV12-4 and TRBJ2-2; TRBD1 aligns across 7 bases. The CDR3 contains 15 residues. V was pared by 2 bases and J by 1 base, with 1 base of the junction left unmatched.

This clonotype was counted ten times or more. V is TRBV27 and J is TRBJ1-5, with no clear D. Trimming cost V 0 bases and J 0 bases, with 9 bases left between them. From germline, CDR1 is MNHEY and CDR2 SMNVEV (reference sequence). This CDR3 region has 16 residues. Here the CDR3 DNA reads TGTGCCAGCAGTTTATCCCATCCGGATAGCAATCAGCCCCAGCATTTT. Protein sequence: CASSLSHPDSNQPQHF.

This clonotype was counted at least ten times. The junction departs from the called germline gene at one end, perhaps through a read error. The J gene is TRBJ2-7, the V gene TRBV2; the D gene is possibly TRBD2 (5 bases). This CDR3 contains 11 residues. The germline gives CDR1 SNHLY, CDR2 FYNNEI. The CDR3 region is CGSRELGEQYF. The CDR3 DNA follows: TGTGGCAGCAGAGAACTAGGGGAGCAGTACTTC.

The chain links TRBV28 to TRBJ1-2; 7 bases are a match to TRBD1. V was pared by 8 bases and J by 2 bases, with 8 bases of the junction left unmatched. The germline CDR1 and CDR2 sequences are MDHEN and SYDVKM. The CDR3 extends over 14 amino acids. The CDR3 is CASQRQGANYGYTF. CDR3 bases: TGTGCCAGCCAAAGACAGGGAGCAAACTATGGCTACACCTTC.

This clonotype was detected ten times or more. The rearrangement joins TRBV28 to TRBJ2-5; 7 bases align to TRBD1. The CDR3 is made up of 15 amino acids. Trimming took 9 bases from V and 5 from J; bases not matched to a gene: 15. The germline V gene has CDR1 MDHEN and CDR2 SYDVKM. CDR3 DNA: TGTGCCAGTGCATATCGGGACAGACCTCATGAGACCCAGTACTTC. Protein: CASAYRDRPHETQYF.

The CDR3 region is CAISESGLAGGETQYF. The CDR3 DNA reads TGTGCCATCAGTGAGTCGGGACTAGCGGGGGGCGAGACCCAGTACTTC. The chain employs TRBV10-3 and TRBJ2-5, with 15 bases aligning to TRBD2. The trim removed 0 bases at V and 5 bases at J, leaving 1 base unmatched. Germline CDR1 ENHRY, CDR2 SYGVKD. This CDR3 spans 16 amino acids.

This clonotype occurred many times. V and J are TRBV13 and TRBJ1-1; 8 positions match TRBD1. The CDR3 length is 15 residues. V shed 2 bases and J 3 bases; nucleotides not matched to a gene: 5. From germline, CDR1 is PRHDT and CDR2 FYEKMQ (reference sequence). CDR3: CASSLSDRGDTEAFF. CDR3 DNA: TGTGCCAGCAGCTTATCCGACAGGGGCGACACTGAAGCTTTCTTT.

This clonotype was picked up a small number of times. CDR3 DNA: TGCGCCAGCAGCCAAACCGGGACAGACAATCAGCCCCAGCATTTT. Its protein product is CASSQTGTDNQPQHF. The chain couples TRBV5-1 to TRBJ1-5, with 7 bases fitting TRBD1. This CDR3 has 15 residues. Germline CDR1 is SGHRS and CDR2 is YFSETQ. J gave up 3 bases and V 4 bases, and 7 bases lay outside the gene matches.

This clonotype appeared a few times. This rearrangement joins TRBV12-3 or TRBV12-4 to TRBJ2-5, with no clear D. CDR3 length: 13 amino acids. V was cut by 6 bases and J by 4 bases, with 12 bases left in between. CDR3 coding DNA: TGTGCCAGCAGCCTGAAGGGCTTAGAGACCCAGTACTTC. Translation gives CASSLKGLETQYF.

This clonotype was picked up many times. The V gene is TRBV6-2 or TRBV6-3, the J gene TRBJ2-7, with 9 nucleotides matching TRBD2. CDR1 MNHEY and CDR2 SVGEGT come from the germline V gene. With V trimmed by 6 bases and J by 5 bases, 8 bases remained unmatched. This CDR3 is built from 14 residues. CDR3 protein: CASRPSGNPDEQYF. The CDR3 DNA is TGTGCCAGCAGACCTAGCGGGAACCCGGACGAGCAGTACTTC.

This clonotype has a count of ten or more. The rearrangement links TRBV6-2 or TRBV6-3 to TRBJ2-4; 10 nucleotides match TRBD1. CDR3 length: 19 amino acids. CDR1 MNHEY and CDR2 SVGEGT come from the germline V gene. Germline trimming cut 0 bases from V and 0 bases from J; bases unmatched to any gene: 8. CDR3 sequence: CASSYSGTGENLAKNIQYF. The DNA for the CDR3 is TGTGCCAGCAGTTACTCGGGGACAGGGGAGAATTTAGCCAAAAACATTCAGTACTTC.

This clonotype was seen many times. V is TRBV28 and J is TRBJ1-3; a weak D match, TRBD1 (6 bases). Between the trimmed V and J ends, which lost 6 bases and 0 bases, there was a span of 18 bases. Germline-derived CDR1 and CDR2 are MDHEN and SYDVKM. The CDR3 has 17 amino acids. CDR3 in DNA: TGTGCCAGCAGGGATTTCGGGACAAAGTTCTCTGGAAACACCATATATTTT. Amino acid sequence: CASRDFGTKFSGNTIYF.

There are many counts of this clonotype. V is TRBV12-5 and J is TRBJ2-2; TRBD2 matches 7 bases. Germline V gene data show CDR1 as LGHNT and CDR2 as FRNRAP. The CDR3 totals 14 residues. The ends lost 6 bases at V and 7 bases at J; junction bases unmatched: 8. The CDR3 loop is CASGRDYGFGELFF. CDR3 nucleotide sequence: TGTGCTAGTGGGCGGGACTACGGATTCGGGGAGCTGTTTTTT.

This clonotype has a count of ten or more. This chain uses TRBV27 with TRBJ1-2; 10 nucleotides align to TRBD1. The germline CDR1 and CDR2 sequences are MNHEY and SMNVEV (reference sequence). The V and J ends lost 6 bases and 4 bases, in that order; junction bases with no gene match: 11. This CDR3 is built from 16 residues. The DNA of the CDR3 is TGTGCCAGCAGGTACACAAGAGGACAGGGGGGCTATGGCTACACCTTC. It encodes CASRYTRGQGGYGYTF.

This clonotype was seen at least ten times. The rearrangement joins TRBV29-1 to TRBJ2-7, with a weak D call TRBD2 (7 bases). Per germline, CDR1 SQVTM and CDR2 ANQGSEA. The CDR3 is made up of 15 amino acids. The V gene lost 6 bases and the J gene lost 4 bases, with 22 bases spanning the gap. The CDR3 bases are TGCAGCGTAGACACAAGGGGGGGACCCCAGTACGAGCAGTACTTC. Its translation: CSVDTRGGPQYEQYF.

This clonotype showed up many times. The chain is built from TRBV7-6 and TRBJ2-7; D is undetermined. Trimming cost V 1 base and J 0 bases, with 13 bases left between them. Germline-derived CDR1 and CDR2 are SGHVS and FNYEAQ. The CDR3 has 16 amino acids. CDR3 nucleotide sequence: TGTGCCAGCAGCTTAGATCTTGCAGAAATCTCCTACGAGCAGTACTTC. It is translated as CASSLDLAEISYEQYF.

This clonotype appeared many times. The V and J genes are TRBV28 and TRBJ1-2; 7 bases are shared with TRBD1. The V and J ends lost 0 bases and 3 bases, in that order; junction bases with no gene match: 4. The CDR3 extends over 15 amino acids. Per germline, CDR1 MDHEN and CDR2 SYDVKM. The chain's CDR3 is CASSLWSQGDYGYTF. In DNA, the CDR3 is TGTGCCAGCAGTTTATGGTCTCAGGGGGACTATGGCTACACCTTC.

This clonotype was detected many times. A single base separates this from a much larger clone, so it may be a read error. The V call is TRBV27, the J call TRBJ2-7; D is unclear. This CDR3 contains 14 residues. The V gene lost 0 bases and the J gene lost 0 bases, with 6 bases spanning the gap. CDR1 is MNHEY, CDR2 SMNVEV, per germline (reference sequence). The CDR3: CASSLSVNSYEQYF. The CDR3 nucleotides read TGTGCCAGCAGTTTATCGGTAAACTCCTACGAGCAGTACTTC.

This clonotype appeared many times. Here the CDR3 DNA reads TGCAGTGCTAGCCTATTCCGGGACAGGGCCGGGGAGCTGTTTTTT. Its protein is CSASLFRDRAGELFF. This chain connects TRBV20-1 to TRBJ2-2, with 9 nucleotides matching TRBD1. V lost 3 bases to trimming and J lost 6 bases; unmatched junction nucleotides: 8. Per germline, CDR1 DFQATT and CDR2 SNEGSKA (reference sequence). CDR3 length: 15 amino acids.